The 7 T cell receptor beta chains in this list originate from one sample, sequenced in a study of CD8 T cells in Susac syndrome. It was with random hexamers that roughly 0.5 to 1 ug RNA was reverse transcribed. TCRdb ran MiXCR on the immunoSEQ multiplex PCR reads and lists one entry per CDR3 protein. The sample has about 60,000 distinct CDR3 sequences, just over 90% seen once. Specimen: CD8+ T cells from PBMCs. These receptors were taken from a human donor in good health.

V usage is TRBV11-2 and J usage is TRBJ2-7; D unclear. CDR1 and CDR2 from the germline V gene are SGHAT and FQNNGV. The CDR3 covers 15 residues. Trimming removed 3 bases at V and 0 bases at J, with 12 bases between. CDR3 sequence reads: CASSLGQQSSYEQYF. Written as DNA, the CDR3 is TGTGCCAGCAGCTTGGGCCAGCAGAGCTCCTACGAGCAGTACTTC.

V usage is TRBV2 and J usage is TRBJ2-7; TRBD1 matches at 8 bases. This CDR3 comprises 16 residues. Germline assignment: CDR1 SNHLY and CDR2 FYNNEI. J gave up 1 base and V 3 bases, and 8 bases lay outside the gene matches. The CDR3 DNA is TGTGCCAGCAGTGATGGAGCAGGGGGCCTTTCCTACGAGCAGTACTTC. Its translation: CASSDGAGGLSYEQYF.

The chain employs TRBV6-5 and TRBJ2-7; TRBD1 matches 8 bases. The CDR3 spans 14 residues. The ends lost 0 bases at V and 2 bases at J; junction bases unmatched: 0. Germline V gives CDR1 MNHEY, CDR2 SVGAGI. The CDR3 region is CASSYSTGAYEQYF. CDR3 coding DNA: TGTGCCAGCAGTTACTCGACAGGGGCCTACGAGCAGTACTTC.

In DNA form, the CDR3 reads TGTGCCAGCAGCTTGCCACAGCAGAACACTGAAGCTTTCTTT. Its translation: CASSLPQQNTEAFF. The chain couples TRBV5-6 to TRBJ1-1; D not certain. This CDR3 contains 14 residues. Trimming pared 1 base from V and 1 base from J, leaving 8 bases between. CDR1 and CDR2 (germline): SGHDT, YYEEEE.

The gene calls are TRBV3-1 and TRBJ2-7, with 7 bases aligning to TRBD1. The length of the CDR3 is 14 residues. Germline CDR1 reads LGHDT; CDR2 reads YNNKEL (reference sequence). V dropped 4 bases and J dropped 4; count of bases not matched to a gene: 7. The CDR3 bases are TGTGCCAGCAGCCCGAGGACAGGATATTACGAGCAGTACTTC. Its protein is CASSPRTGYYEQYF.

The gene calls are TRBV6-5 and TRBJ2-5; 10 bases match TRBD1. V was clipped by 4 bases and J by 2 bases; unmatched bases: 10. The CDR3 covers 17 residues. The germline V gene encodes CDR1 MNHEY and CDR2 SVGAGI. CDR3 loop: CASSFPVSGQGQETQYF. The DNA for the CDR3 is TGTGCCAGCAGTTTCCCAGTTTCGGGACAGGGGCAAGAGACCCAGTACTTC.

The chain is built from TRBV2 and TRBJ2-7; 7 bases fit TRBD1. This CDR3 spans 16 amino acids. The V gene's germline CDR1 is SNHLY and CDR2 FYNNEI. Losses at the gene ends were 7 bases for V and 3 bases for J; bases not matched to a gene: 15. CDR3 protein: CASIGNRDSIFYEQYF. CDR3 bases: TGTGCCAGCATCGGGAACCGGGACAGCATTTTCTACGAGCAGTACTTC.